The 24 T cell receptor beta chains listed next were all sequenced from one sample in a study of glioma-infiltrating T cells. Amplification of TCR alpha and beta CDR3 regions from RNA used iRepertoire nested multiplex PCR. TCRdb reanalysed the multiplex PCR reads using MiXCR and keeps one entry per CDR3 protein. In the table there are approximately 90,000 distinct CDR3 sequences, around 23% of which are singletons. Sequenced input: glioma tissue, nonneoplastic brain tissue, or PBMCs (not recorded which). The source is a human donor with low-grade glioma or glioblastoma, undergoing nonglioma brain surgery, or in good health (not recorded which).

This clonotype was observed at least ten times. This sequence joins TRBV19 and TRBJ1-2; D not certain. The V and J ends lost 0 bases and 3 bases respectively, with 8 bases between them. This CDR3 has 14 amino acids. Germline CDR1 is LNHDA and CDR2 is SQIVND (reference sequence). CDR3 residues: CASSIDPPDYGYTF. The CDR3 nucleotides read TGTGCCAGTAGTATAGATCCCCCGGACTATGGCTACACCTTC.

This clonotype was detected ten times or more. This CDR3 is CAISERGRDSNQPQHF. The CDR3 coding sequence is TGTGCCATCAGTGAGAGGGGCAGGGATAGCAATCAGCCCCAGCATTTT. The genes are TRBV10-3 and TRBJ1-5; TRBD1 is a possible D gene (5 bases). V was clipped by 2 bases and J by 0 bases, with 11 bases between them. Germline lookup yields CDR1 ENHRY and CDR2 SYGVKD. This CDR3 region has 16 residues.

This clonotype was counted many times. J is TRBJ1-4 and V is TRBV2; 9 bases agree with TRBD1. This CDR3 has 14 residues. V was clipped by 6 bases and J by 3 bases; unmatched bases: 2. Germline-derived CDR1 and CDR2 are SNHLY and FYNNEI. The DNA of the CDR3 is TGTGCCAGCAGGGGACAGGGATCTAATGAAAAACTGTTTTTT. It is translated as CASRGQGSNEKLFF.

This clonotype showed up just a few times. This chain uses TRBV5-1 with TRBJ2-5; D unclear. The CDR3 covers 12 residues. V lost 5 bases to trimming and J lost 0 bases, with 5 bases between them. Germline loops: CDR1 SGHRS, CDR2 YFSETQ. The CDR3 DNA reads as TGCGCCAGCAGAACGGACCAAGAGACCCAGTACTTC. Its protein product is CASRTDQETQYF.

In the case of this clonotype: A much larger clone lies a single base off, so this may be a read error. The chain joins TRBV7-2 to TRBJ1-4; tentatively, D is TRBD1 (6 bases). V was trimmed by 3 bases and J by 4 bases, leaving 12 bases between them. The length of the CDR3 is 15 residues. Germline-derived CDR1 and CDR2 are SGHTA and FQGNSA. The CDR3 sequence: CASSFNRALNEKLFF. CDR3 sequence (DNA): TGTGCCAGCAGCTTCAACAGGGCCCTTAATGAAAAACTGTTTTTT.

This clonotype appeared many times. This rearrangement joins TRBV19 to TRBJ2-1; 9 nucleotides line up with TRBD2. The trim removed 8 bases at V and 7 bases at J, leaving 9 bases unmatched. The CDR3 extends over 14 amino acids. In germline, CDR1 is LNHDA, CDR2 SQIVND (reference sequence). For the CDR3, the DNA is TGTGCCAGTCGTGCGGGAGGGCCTTTGAATGAGCAGTTCTTC. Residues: CASRAGGPLNEQFF. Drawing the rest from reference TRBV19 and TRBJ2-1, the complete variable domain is DGGITQSPKYLFRKEGQNVTLSCEQNLNHDAMYWYRQDPGQGLRLIYYSQIVNDFQKGDIAEGYSVSREKKESFPLTVTSAQKNPTAFYLCASRAGGPLNEQFFGPGTRLTVL.

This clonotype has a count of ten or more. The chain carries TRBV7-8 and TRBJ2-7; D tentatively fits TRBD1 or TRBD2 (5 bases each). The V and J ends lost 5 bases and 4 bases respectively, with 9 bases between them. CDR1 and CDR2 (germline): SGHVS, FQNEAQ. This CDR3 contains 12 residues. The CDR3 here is CASSRDLYEQYF. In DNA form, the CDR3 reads TGTGCCAGCAGCCGGGACCTTTACGAGCAGTACTTC.

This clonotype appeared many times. CDR3 nucleotides: TGTGCCAGCAGCTTAGATCTGAACACTGAAGCTTTCTTT. This sequence encodes CASSLDLNTEAFF. The J gene is TRBJ1-1, the V gene TRBV7-6; D not resolved. The V and J ends lost 1 base and 0 bases respectively, with 3 bases between them. CDR1 and CDR2 from the germline V gene are SGHVS and FNYEAQ. The CDR3 has 13 residues.

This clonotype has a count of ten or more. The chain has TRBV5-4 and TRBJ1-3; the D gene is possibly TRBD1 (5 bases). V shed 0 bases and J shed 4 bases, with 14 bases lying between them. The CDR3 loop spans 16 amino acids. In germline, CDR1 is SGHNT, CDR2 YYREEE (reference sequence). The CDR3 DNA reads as TGTGCCAGCAGCTTGGGCCAGGGAGTTTCAGGAAACACCATATATTTT. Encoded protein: CASSLGQGVSGNTIYF. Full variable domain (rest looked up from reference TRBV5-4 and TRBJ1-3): ETGVTQSPTHLIKTRGQQVTLRCSSQSGHNTVSWYQQALGQGPQFIFQYYREEENGRGNFPPRFSGLQFPNYSSELNVNALELDDSALYLCASSLGQGVSGNTIYFGEGSWLTVV.

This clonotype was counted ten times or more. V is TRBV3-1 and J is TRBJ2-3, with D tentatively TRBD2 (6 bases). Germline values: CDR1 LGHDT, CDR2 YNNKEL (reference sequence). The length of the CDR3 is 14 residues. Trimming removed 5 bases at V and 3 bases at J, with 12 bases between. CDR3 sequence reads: CASSLSGGTDTQYF. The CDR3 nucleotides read TGTGCCAGCAGCTTATCCGGGGGAACAGATACGCAGTATTTT.

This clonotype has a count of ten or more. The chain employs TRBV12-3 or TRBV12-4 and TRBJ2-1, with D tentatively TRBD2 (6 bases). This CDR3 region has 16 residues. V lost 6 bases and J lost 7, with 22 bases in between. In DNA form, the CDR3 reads TGTGCCAGCAGACTCTCCGGGACTGGGGCGAGGAATGAGCAGTTCTTC. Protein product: CASRLSGTGARNEQFF.

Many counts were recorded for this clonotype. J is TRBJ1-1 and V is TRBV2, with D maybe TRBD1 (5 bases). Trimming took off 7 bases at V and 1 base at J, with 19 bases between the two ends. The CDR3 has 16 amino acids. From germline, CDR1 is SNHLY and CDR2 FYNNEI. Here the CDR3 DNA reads TGTGCCAGCACCAGCGAGGGCAGGGCGAGGAACACTGAAGCTTTCTTT. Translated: CASTSEGRARNTEAFF.

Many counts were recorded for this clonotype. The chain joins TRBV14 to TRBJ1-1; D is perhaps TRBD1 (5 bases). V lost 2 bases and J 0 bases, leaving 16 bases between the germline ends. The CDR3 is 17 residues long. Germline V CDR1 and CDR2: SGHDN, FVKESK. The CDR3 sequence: CASSQSRRVNMNTEAFF. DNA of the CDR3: TGTGCCAGCAGCCAAAGTCGCAGGGTTAATATGAACACTGAAGCTTTCTTT.

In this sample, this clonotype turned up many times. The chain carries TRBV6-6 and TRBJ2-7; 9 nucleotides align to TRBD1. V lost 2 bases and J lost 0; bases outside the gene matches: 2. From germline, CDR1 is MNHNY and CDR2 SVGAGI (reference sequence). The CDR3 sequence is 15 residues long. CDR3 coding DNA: TGTGCCAGCAGTTACGGGACAGGGAGCTCCTACGAGCAGTACTTC. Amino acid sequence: CASSYGTGSSYEQYF.

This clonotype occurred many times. The CDR3 coding sequence is TGCAGTGCTGCCTCCTCCGAGGGTTTCAACACTGAAGCTTTCTTT. Its protein is CSAASSEGFNTEAFF. The chain is built from TRBV20-1 and TRBJ1-1, with no clear D. Germline V gene lookup returns CDR1 DFQATT and CDR2 SNEGSKA (reference sequence). CDR3 size: 15 residues. Between the trimmed V and J ends, which lost 5 bases and 2 bases, there was a span of 18 bases.

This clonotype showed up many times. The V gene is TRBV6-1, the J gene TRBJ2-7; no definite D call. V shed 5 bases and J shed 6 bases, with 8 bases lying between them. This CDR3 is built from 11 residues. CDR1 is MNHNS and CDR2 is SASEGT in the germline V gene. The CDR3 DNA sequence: TGTGCCAGCAGTTATCCCGCCGAGCAGTACTTC. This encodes CASSYPAEQYF.

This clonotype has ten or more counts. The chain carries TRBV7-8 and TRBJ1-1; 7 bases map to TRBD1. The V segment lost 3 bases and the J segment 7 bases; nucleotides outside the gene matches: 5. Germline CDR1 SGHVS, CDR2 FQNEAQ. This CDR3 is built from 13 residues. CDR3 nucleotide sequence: TGTGCCAGCAGCTTCCGCCAGGGGGGTGAAGCTTTCTTT. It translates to CASSFRQGGEAFF. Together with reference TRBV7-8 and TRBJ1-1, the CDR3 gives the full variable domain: GAGVSQSPRYKVAKRGQDVALRCDPISGHVSLFWYQQALGQGPEFLTYFQNEAQLDKSGLPSDRFFAERPEGSVSTLKIQRTQQEDSAVYLCASSFRQGGEAFFGQGTRLTVV.

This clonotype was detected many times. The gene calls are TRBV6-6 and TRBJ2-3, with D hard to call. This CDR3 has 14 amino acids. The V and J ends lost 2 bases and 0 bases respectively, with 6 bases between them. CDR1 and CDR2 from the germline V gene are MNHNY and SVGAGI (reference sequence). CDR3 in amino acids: CASSYGPSTDTQYF. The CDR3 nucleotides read TGTGCCAGCAGTTACGGTCCTAGCACAGATACGCAGTATTTT.

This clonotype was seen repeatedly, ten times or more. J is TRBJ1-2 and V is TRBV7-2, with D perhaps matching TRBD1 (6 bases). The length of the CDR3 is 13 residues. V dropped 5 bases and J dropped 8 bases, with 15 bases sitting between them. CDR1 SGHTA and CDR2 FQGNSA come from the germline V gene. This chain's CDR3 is CASSPGAGRGYTF. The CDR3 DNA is TGTGCCAGCAGCCCAGGGGCAGGGCGGGGCTACACCTTC.

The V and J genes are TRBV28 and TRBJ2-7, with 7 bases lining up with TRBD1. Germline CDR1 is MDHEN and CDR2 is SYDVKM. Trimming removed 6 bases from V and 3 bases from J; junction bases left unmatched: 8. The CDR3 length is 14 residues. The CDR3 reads CASSPPRQGYEQYF. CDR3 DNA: TGTGCCAGCAGCCCCCCCAGACAGGGCTACGAGCAGTACTTC.

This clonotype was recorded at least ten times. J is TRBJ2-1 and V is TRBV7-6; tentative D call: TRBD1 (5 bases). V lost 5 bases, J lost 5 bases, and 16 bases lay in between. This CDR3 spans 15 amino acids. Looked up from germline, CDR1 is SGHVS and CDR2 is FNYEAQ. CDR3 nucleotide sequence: TGTGCCAGCAGCCCCACCCGACAGTCAAACAATGAGCAGTTCTTC. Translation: CASSPTRQSNNEQFF.

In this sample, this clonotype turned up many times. CDR3: CASLAGLNGYTF. CDR3 coding DNA: TGTGCCAGCCTTGCAGGTCTCAATGGCTACACCTTC. The chain uses TRBV19 and TRBJ1-2; D is unclear. V was cut by 9 bases and J by 6 bases, with 14 bases left in between. Germline V lookup: CDR1 LNHDA, CDR2 SQIVND (reference sequence). CDR3 size: 12 residues.

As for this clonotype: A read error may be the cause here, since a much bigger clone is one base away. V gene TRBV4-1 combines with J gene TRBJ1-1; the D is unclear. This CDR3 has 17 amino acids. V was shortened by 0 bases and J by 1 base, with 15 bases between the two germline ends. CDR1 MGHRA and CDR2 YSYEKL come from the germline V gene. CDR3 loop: CASSQEPRTLPNTEAFF. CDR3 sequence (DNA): TGCGCCAGCAGCCAAGAACCCAGGACCCTACCGAACACTGAAGCTTTCTTT.

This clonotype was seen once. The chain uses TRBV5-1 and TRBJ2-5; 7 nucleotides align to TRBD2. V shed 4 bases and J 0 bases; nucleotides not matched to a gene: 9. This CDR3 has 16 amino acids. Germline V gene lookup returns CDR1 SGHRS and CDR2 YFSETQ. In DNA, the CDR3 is TGCGCCAGCAGCACCGGGACTAATTCGAACCAAGAGACCCAGTACTTC. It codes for CASSTGTNSNQETQYF.